A selection of T cell receptor beta chains follows, all from one sample in a study of spatial heterogeneity in lung cancer. TCRdb re-called the 5' RACE reads with MiXCR, one entry per CDR3 protein. The sample lists nearly 80,000 distinct CDR3 sequences, about 8.5% occurring once. Sequences were derived from PBMCs, sampled at surgery. These TCRs come from a male donor with early-stage non-small cell lung cancer. Each CDR3 is given with its conserved first and last residue.

V,J,CDR3
TRBV5-1,TRBJ1-1,CASSSTTTRTSKGAFF
TRBV20-1,TRBJ2-7,CSARVRGGYEQYF
TRBV5-1,TRBJ2-7,CASSSGLDYEQYF
TRBV18,TRBJ1-5,CASSRGQGGEQPQHF
TRBV29-1,TRBJ2-1,CTGGRVNEQFF
TRBV5-1,TRBJ2-7,CASSNSQVHEQYF
TRBV4-1,TRBJ1-6,CASSRTQGFNSPLHF
TRBV3-1,TRBJ2-7,CASSQFREQYF
TRBV20-1,TRBJ2-1,CSASDSAGASYNEQFF
TRBV20-1,TRBJ2-7,CSAYPPGDYEQYF
TRBV6-1,TRBJ1-1,CASIFGDGYTEAFF
TRBV18,TRBJ1-4,CASSPLATNEKLFF
TRBV7-9,TRBJ2-7,CASSLEARPPYEQYF
TRBV29-1,TRBJ2-3,CSVRDSTDTQYF
TRBV5-1,TRBJ2-1,CASSFGTGANNEQFF
TRBV27,TRBJ2-7,CASSLVGAYYEQYF
TRBV5-1,TRBJ1-1,CASSPEPLTENTEAFF
TRBV5-1,TRBJ2-5,CASSLMVAGQETQYF
TRBV27,TRBJ1-1,CASSLDGGRTEAFF
TRBV29-1,TRBJ1-1,CSAPGADTEAFF
TRBV25-1,TRBJ2-7,CASSDGRADEQYF
TRBV3-1,TRBJ2-7,CASSKKRTTGIEQYF
TRBV20-1,TRBJ1-4,CSASDRRGNEKLFF
TRBV10-3,TRBJ2-1,CAISESGYEQFF
TRBV2,TRBJ1-2,CASSPRGGTNYGYTF
TRBV9,TRBJ1-3,CASSPTQGATGNTIYF
TRBV29-1,TRBJ2-1,CSVTGTSGRGHIGEQFF
TRBV11-2,TRBJ2-5,CASSLDLVIETQYF
TRBV3-1,TRBJ2-5,CASSGIRLAGGQETQYF
TRBV11-2,TRBJ2-1,CASSLGPSGSFF
TRBV11-2,TRBJ2-7,CASSLGPGQSYEQYF
TRBV24-1,TRBJ2-1,CATSDPREMAEQFF
TRBV6-5,TRBJ1-1,CASSSRGKATEAFF
TRBV2,TRBJ2-7,CASSGDYLLEQYF
TRBV20-1,TRBJ2-5,CSAWQQETQYF
TRBV3-1,TRBJ1-1,CASSRGTVNTEAFF
TRBV7-2,TRBJ1-2,CASSLQAHYGYTF
TRBV15,TRBJ2-3,CATSRDGGQSTDTQYF
TRBV25-1,TRBJ2-3,CASSYTGLDTQYF
TRBV7-6,TRBJ2-2,CASSLLAGGTGPTGELFF
TRBV29-1,TRBJ2-7,CSVAVTSLYEQYF
TRBV30,TRBJ1-1,CAWSVGPRTEAFF
TRBV11-2,TRBJ1-1,CASSQNWWTEAFF
TRBV20-1,TRBJ2-3,CSARPYRAGGDTSTDTQYF